These 29 T cell receptor beta chains originate from one sample sequenced in a study of read filtering for tumor transcriptome and immune sequencing. From about 400 ng of RNA, a library with molecular barcoded alpha/delta and beta/gamma adaptors was made. TCRdb itself ran the reads through MiXCR, one entry per CDR3 protein. The repertoire consists of about 14,000 distinct CDR3 sequences, with around 21% occurring once and the leading ten covering around 84%. The sequencing input was a population of CD138-negative cells sorted from bone marrow. These receptors all stem from a donor over 35 with multiple myeloma.

The chain is built from TRBV6-1 and TRBJ1-5, with D possibly being TRBD1 (6 bases). Between the trimmed V and J ends, which lost 5 bases and 6 bases, there was a span of 23 bases. The CDR3 runs to 17 residues. Germline CDR1 reads MNHNS; CDR2 reads SASEGT. The CDR3 DNA reads as TGTGCCAGCAGTCCTATAGGGGGAGGGACCGGGAGTCAGCCCCAGCATTTT. Its protein is CASSPIGGGTGSQPQHF.

There are many counts of this clonotype. The chain is built from TRBV6-5 and TRBJ2-7; 10 bases align to TRBD1. V shed 5 bases and J 4 bases; nucleotides not matched to a gene: 8. The CDR3 is 15 residues long. The germline CDR1 and CDR2 sequences are MNHEY and SVGAGI. CDR3 region: CASSEVRTGGYEQYF. The CDR3 DNA follows: TGTGCCAGCAGTGAAGTTCGGACAGGGGGATACGAGCAGTACTTC.

V is TRBV27 and J is TRBJ2-3; 7 nucleotides line up with TRBD2. The CDR3 length is 14 residues. CDR1 is MNHEY and CDR2 is SMNVEV in the germline V gene (reference sequence). V dropped 5 bases and J dropped 3; count of bases not matched to a gene: 5. The DNA of the CDR3 is TGTGCCAGCAGTCCCGGACTAGTGACAGATACGCAGTATTTT. Translated: CASSPGLVTDTQYF.

This clonotype was counted between two and nine times. This chain uses TRBV6-2 or TRBV6-3 with TRBJ2-1; D not resolved. This CDR3 comprises 16 residues. Germline values: CDR1 MNHEY, CDR2 SVGEGT. Trimming pared 7 bases from V and 2 bases from J, leaving 18 bases between. Here the CDR3 reads CASNPDSGFAYNEQFF. The CDR3 nucleotides read TGTGCCAGCAATCCTGATTCAGGTTTCGCCTACAATGAGCAGTTCTTC.

This clonotype has a count of ten or more. The chain carries TRBV2 and TRBJ2-1; D ambiguous. The germline V gene has CDR1 SNHLY and CDR2 FYNNEI. This CDR3 contains 15 residues. V was pared by 1 base and J by 0 bases, with 7 bases between. In DNA form, the CDR3 reads TGTGCCAGCAGTGAAGATGGTAGCTCCTACAATGAGCAGTTCTTC. Translated, it gives CASSEDGSSYNEQFF.

J is TRBJ2-3 and V is TRBV20-1; D might be TRBD1 or TRBD2, each matching 6 bases. Germline V gene lookup returns CDR1 DFQATT and CDR2 SNEGSKA (reference sequence). This CDR3 region has 15 residues. Trimming removed 3 bases from V and 2 bases from J, with 15 bases in between. The CDR3 reads CSARAGGGPTDTQYF. For the CDR3, the DNA is TGCAGTGCTAGGGCCGGAGGGGGGCCCACAGATACGCAGTATTTT.

Of note for this clonotype: A much larger clone lies one base from this, so it may be a read error. This chain uses TRBV7-8 with TRBJ2-1; weak D call: TRBD1 (6 bases). CDR3 length: 15 amino acids. Germline values: CDR1 SGHVS, CDR2 FQNEAQ. The V end was cut by 4 bases, the J end by 1 base, with 11 bases between. CDR3 nucleotide sequence: TGTGCCAGCAGCTCTCAAGGGGGATCCTACAATGAGCAGTTCTTC. Translated, it gives CASSSQGGSYNEQFF.

About this clonotype itself: It may be a read error: a sequence one base away is much more abundant. The gene calls are TRBV3-1 and TRBJ2-5; the D gene could be TRBD1 or TRBD2 (5 bases each). Germline V lookup: CDR1 LGHDT, CDR2 YNNKEL (reference sequence). The CDR3 has 14 residues. The V gene lost 3 bases and the J gene lost 1 base, with 9 bases spanning the gap. CDR3 amino acids: CASSHRGAQETQYF. Here the CDR3 DNA reads TGTGCCAGCAGCCATCGGGGCGCCCAAGAGACCCAGTACTTC.

V usage is TRBV5-1 and J usage is TRBJ2-4; weak D call: TRBD1 (5 bases). Per germline, CDR1 SGHRS and CDR2 YFSETQ. Trimming left V 0 bases short and J 7 bases short, with 8 bases between. The CDR3 length is 13 residues. The CDR3 here is CASSLATENIQYF. CDR3 DNA sequence: TGCGCCAGCAGCTTGGCGACAGAGAACATTCAGTACTTC.

This clonotype was found many times. J is TRBJ1-1 and V is TRBV30; D perhaps matches TRBD1 (5 bases). V dropped 0 bases and J dropped 3 bases, with 14 bases sitting between them. The CDR3 runs to 15 residues. Germline CDR1 is GTSNPN and CDR2 is SVGIG (reference sequence). The CDR3 DNA sequence: TGTGCCTGGAGTGTACTGGGTCGCAGGGACACTGAAGCTTTCTTT. Its translation is CAWSVLGRRDTEAFF.

This clonotype was seen more than once but under ten times. The chain employs TRBV6-2 or TRBV6-3 and TRBJ2-1; D perhaps matches TRBD1 (5 bases). Trimming pared 5 bases from V and 9 bases from J, leaving 23 bases between. The CDR3 sequence is 16 residues long. The germline V gene has CDR1 MNHEY and CDR2 SVGEGT. Written as DNA, the CDR3 is TGTGCCAGCAGTCAACACATAGGGCAGGGTAGTCGTGAGCAGTTCTTC. It is translated as CASSQHIGQGSREQFF.

A word on this clonotype: This may arise from a read error, as a much more abundant clone is one base away. The chain couples TRBV5-1 to TRBJ2-1; TRBD2 is a possible D gene (5 bases). The CDR3 runs to 15 residues. CDR1 and CDR2 (germline): SGHRS, YFSETQ. CDR3 bases: TGCGCCAGCAGCTCGGACGGAGGTTCCTACAATAAGCAGTTCTTC. Translated, it gives CASSSDGGSYNKQFF.

This sequence joins TRBV27 and TRBJ1-5; 9 positions match TRBD1. Germline assignment: CDR1 MNHEY and CDR2 SMNVEV (reference sequence). The CDR3 spans 13 residues. With V trimmed by 5 bases and J by 11 bases, 7 bases remained unmatched. The CDR3 loop reads CASSIQQGATQHF. The CDR3 DNA is TGTGCCAGCAGTATTCAACAGGGGGCGACCCAGCATTTT.

This clonotype was seen repeatedly, ten times or more. CDR3 sequence (DNA): TGTGCCAGCAGTTACTATAGGGACAGGGGAACTGAAGCTTTCTTT. Translating it yields CASSYYRDRGTEAFF. The chain couples TRBV6-5 to TRBJ1-1; 10 bases agree with TRBD1. This CDR3 region has 15 residues. Trimming cost V 1 base and J 5 bases; bases outside gene matches: 4. Germline lookup yields CDR1 MNHEY and CDR2 SVGAGI.

In its sample, this clonotype was seen a few times. The chain combines TRBV7-2 with TRBJ1-4, with unresolved D. Germline CDR1 SGHTA, CDR2 FQGNSA. This CDR3 comprises 15 residues. The V end was cut by 5 bases, the J end by 5 bases, with 15 bases between. The CDR3 DNA sequence: TGTGCCAGCAGCACGCTAATGGGTCCGAATGAAAAACTGTTTTTT. Protein: CASSTLMGPNEKLFF.

Concerning this clonotype itself: Its ends do not fully match the called genes, so a read error is possible. This rearrangement joins TRBV6-2 or TRBV6-3 to TRBJ2-7; 9 nucleotides line up with TRBD2. The CDR3 spans 14 residues. The germline V gene has CDR1 MNHEY and CDR2 SVGEGT. The CDR3 DNA reads TGTGCCATCAGTCTAGCGGGACGACCCTACGAGCGGTACTTC. Its translation: CAISLAGRPYERYF.

The table lists this clonotype with many counts. J is TRBJ2-7 and V is TRBV11-1, with 9 bases identical to TRBD1. There are 13 residues in the CDR3. Germline CDR1 SGHAT, CDR2 FQDESV (reference sequence). J lost 4 bases, V lost 4 bases, and 2 bases had no gene match. CDR3 DNA sequence: TGTGCCAGCAGCTCCGGGACAGGGTACGAGCAGTACTTC. Its translation is CASSSGTGYEQYF.

This clonotype has a handful of counts. The rearrangement uses TRBV5-1 and TRBJ1-5; D possibly corresponds to TRBD1 (5 bases). Germline CDR1 is SGHRS and CDR2 is YFSETQ. The CDR3 extends over 14 amino acids. V was shortened by 0 bases and J by 5 bases, with 9 bases between the two germline ends. For the CDR3, the DNA is TGCGCCAGCAGCTTGGGGGACGGGGATCAGCCCCAGCATTTT. Its protein product is CASSLGDGDQPQHF.

This clonotype was counted at least ten times. V is TRBV29-1 and J is TRBJ1-6, with D uncertain. The CDR3 extends over 15 amino acids. With 4 bases removed from V and 10 bases from J, the gap between germline ends came to 20 bases. The germline V gene encodes CDR1 SQVTM and CDR2 ANQGSEA. The CDR3: CSVGSRRAPWSPLHF. The CDR3 coding sequence is TGCAGCGTTGGGTCTCGTAGGGCCCCTTGGTCACCCCTCCACTTT.

This clonotype has more than one count but fewer than ten. The V gene is TRBV4-3, the J gene TRBJ2-1, with a weak D call TRBD2 (6 bases). Germline values: CDR1 LGHNA, CDR2 YSLEER. V lost 0 bases and J lost 6, with 12 bases in between. The CDR3 runs to 15 residues. The CDR3 is CASSQDGLARNEQFF. The CDR3 region has the DNA TGCGCCAGCAGCCAAGATGGCCTAGCGCGCAATGAGCAGTTCTTC.

By proportion, this clonotype is medium-sized. The chain uses TRBV10-3 and TRBJ2-3; 8 positions match TRBD1. Germline trimming cut 2 bases from V and 11 bases from J; bases unmatched to any gene: 3. CDR3 length equals 12 residues. CDR1 is ENHRY and CDR2 is SYGVKD in the germline V gene. This chain's CDR3 is CAISETGQVQYF. In DNA, the CDR3 is TGTGCCATCAGTGAGACGGGACAGGTGCAGTATTTT.

This clonotype was seen a few times. V is TRBV5-1 and J is TRBJ1-5; D uncertain. CDR3 size: 13 residues. V dropped 0 bases and J dropped 7 bases, with 8 bases sitting between them. Germline CDR1 and CDR2: SGHRS and YFSETQ. The CDR3 loop reads CASSLDGVQPQHF. CDR3 sequence (DNA): TGCGCCAGCAGCTTGGATGGGGTACAGCCCCAGCATTTT.

On this clonotype itself: A much larger clone differs by one base, so this may be a read error. The genes are TRBV5-4 and TRBJ2-1; a possible D gene is TRBD1 (5 bases). Germline V lookup: CDR1 SGHNT, CDR2 YYREEE (reference sequence). The CDR3 spans 13 residues. The CDR3 sequence: CACSLGHQGEQFF. The CDR3 region has the DNA TGTGCCTGCAGCCTCGGGCACCAGGGTGAGCAGTTCTTC.

Comments on this clonotype: This likely reflects a read error, since a far larger clone is one base away. V gene TRBV10-3 combines with J gene TRBJ1-4; no clear D gene. The CDR3 is 15 amino acids. The germline CDR1 and CDR2 sequences are ENHRY and SYGVKD. The CDR3 loop is CAISGVDGSTDTRYF. CDR3 bases: TGTGCCATCAGTGGGGTAGACGGAAGCACAGATACGCGGTATTTT.

V usage is TRBV3-1 and J usage is TRBJ1-5; D is ambiguous. Germline lookup yields CDR1 LGHDT and CDR2 YNNKEL (reference sequence). Between the trimmed V and J ends, which lost 0 bases and 2 bases, there was a span of 11 bases. CDR3 length equals 16 residues. CDR3 in amino acids: CASSQDARGGNQPQHF. Written as DNA, the CDR3 is TGTGCCAGCAGCCAAGATGCTCGAGGAGGCAATCAGCCCCAGCATTTT.

This clonotype was recorded at least ten times. The genes are TRBV20-1 and TRBJ2-1; a weak D match, TRBD1 (6 bases). V was cut by 5 bases and J by 3 bases, with 14 bases left in between. The CDR3 is made up of 14 amino acids. CDR1 is DFQATT, CDR2 SNEGSKA, per germline (reference sequence). Here the CDR3 reads CSASGPQGYNEQFF. The DNA of the CDR3 is TGCAGTGCTTCCGGGCCACAGGGCTACAATGAGCAGTTCTTC.

This clonotype was observed a handful of times. V is TRBV5-1 and J is TRBJ2-3; D is uncertain. The CDR3 is made up of 15 amino acids. Trimming stripped 1 base from V and 3 bases from J, with 12 bases between. Per the germline V gene, CDR1 is SGHRS and CDR2 is YFSETQ. As DNA, the CDR3 is TGCGCCAGCAGCTTGACTATCCAGTGGACAGATACGCAGTATTTT. It yields the protein CASSLTIQWTDTQYF. The full variable domain, its missing parts supplied by reference TRBV5-1 and TRBJ2-3, is KAGVTQTPRYLIKTRGQQVTLSCSPISGHRSVSWYQQTPGQGLQFLFEYFSETQRNKGNFPGRFSGRQFSNSRSEMNVSTLELGDSALYLCASSLTIQWTDTQYFGPGTRLTVL.

This clonotype came up a few times. This may come from a read error, since a much larger clone is one base off. As the CDR3 is not closed by the conserved phenylalanine or tryptophan, this likely results from a read error. The V call is TRBV20-1, the J call TRBJ2-7; TRBD1 matches at 9 bases. J gave up 5 bases and V 4 bases, and 6 bases lay outside the gene matches. Germline V gene data show CDR1 as DFQATT and CDR2 as SNEGSKA (reference sequence). CDR3 length equals 13 residues. DNA for the CDR3: TGCAGTGCTAACGGACAGGGGAGCAACGAGCAGTACCTC. It codes for CSANGQGSNEQYL.

The table lists this clonotype with a few counts. The chain combines TRBV25-1 with TRBJ2-7, with TRBD1 matching 7 bases. CDR3 size: 13 residues. V shed 4 bases, J shed 4 bases, and the junction held 4 bases outside the gene matches. Germline CDR1 MGHDK, CDR2 SYGVNS. CDR3 sequence (DNA): TGTGCCAGCAGTGCTGGGGACAGATACGAGCAGTACTTC. Its protein product is CASSAGDRYEQYF.